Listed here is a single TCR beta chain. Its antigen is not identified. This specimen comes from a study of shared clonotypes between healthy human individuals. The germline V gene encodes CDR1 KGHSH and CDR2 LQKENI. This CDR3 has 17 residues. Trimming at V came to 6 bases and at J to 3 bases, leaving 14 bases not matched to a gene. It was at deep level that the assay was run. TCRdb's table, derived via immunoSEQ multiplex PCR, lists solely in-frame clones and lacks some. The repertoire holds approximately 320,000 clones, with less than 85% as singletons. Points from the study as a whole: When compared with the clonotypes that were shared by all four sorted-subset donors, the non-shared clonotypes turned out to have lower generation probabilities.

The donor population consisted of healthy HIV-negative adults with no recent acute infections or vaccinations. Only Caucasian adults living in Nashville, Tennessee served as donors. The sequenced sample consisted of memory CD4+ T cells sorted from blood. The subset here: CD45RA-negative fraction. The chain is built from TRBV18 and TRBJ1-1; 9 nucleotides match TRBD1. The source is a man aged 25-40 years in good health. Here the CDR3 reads CASSLAGQGLGYTEAFF. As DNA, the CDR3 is TGTGCCAGCTCCCTTGCGGGACAGGGTCTCGGATACACTGAAGCTTTCTTT.